The 4 T cell receptor beta chains given below trace back to one sample, sequenced in a study of T cells of healthy individuals (dated by TCRdb to between 2017 and 2018). The library was prepared using 5' RACE. The instrument given in TCRdb is Illumina MiSeq. Through fastp at Q25 and MiXCR, TCRdb rebuilt clones from the public reads, retaining in-frame beta chains. Each entry is one CDR3 protein sequence, shown with its most common DNA and genes. Present in this sample are about 53,000 distinct CDR3 sequences, approximately 14% of which were seen just once. About 16% of the sample is taken by the ten largest. The receptors shown here come from a human donor in good health.

The table lists this clonotype with a few counts. The chain is built from TRBV20-1 and TRBJ2-3; D gene ambiguous. V lost 2 bases and J 4 bases, leaving 10 bases between the germline ends. The CDR3 consists of 13 residues. Germline loops: CDR1 DFQATT, CDR2 SNEGSKA (reference sequence). The CDR3: CSARPQVSDTQYF. The CDR3 region has the DNA TGCAGTGCTAGACCGCAGGTTTCAGATACGCAGTATTTT.

This clonotype was seen many times. The chain combines TRBV6-1 with TRBJ2-2; the D gene is possibly TRBD1 (5 bases). CDR3 length equals 14 residues. Between the trimmed V and J ends, which lost 5 bases and 7 bases, there was a span of 14 bases. The germline CDR1 and CDR2 sequences are MNHNS and SASEGT. CDR3 residues: CASSLGPQGGELFF. DNA for the CDR3: TGTGCCAGCAGTCTAGGACCGCAGGGCGGGGAGCTGTTTTTT.

The genes are TRBV11-2 and TRBJ1-2; a possible D gene is TRBD1 (5 bases). Trimming shortened V by 1 base and J by 4 bases, and 10 bases separated the two germline ends. There are 14 residues in the CDR3. Germline lookup yields CDR1 SGHAT and CDR2 FQNNGV. For the CDR3, the DNA is TGTGCCAGCAGCTTAGGGGGGGGAATCTATGGCTACACCTTC. Residues: CASSLGGGIYGYTF.

V is TRBV5-1 and J is TRBJ2-1; unclear D gene. Germline V CDR1 and CDR2: SGHRS, YFSETQ. This CDR3 spans 15 amino acids. V lost 0 bases to trimming and J lost 6 bases, with 13 bases between them. CDR3 DNA sequence: TGCGCCAGCAGCTTGGGGCAGGCCCCTACCAATGAGCAGTTCTTC. Translation: CASSLGQAPTNEQFF.